This TCR beta chain was obtained from a study of molecular identifiers for immune sequencing clone quantification. Looking at the study overall: Replicate runs used RNA from roughly 21,000 or 96,000 naive CD8 cells, which was split five ways into aliquots, and four of those aliquots were then sequenced.

Study outcomes and limitations: Clonotypes topping 20 RNA copies carried over 97% of effector molecules but under 1% of naive ones. Spiked Jurkat TCR RNA equivalent to one cell was reportedly detectable in about a million naive cells.

Notes on this clonotype: Its matching antigen is unknown.

From the PCR reads, TCRdb called clonotypes with MiXCR, one entry per CDR3 protein. Of about 36,000 distinct CDR3 sequences in the sample, approximately 17% are singletons; the top ten hold about 6.2%. The sequence was obtained from a human donor in good health. Some libraries in this study had Jurkat cell RNA spiked in. Sequencing input: naive CD8+ T cells from blood, with Jurkat cell RNA spiked in. Subset in this sample: FACS-sorted CD8+CD4-CCR7+CD45RA+ naive T cells.

The CDR3 here is CASSPPRDQPQHF. In DNA form, the CDR3 reads TGCGCCAGCAGCCCCCCCCGGGATCAGCCCCAGCATTTT. The V call is TRBV5-1, the J call TRBJ1-5; D is unresolved. Trimming cost V 4 bases and J 5 bases, with 10 bases left between them. The germline V gene has CDR1 SGHRS and CDR2 YFSETQ. This CDR3 region has 13 residues. Using reference TRBV5-1 and TRBJ1-5 for the parts outside the CDR3, the full variable domain is KAGVTQTPRYLIKTRGQQVTLSCSPISGHRSVSWYQQTPGQGLQFLFEYFSETQRNKGNFPGRFSGRQFSNSRSEMNVSTLELGDSALYLCASSPPRDQPQHFGDGTRLSIL.